This T cell receptor (beta chain) appears in the sequencing data of a study of blood T cell repertoires in COVID-19. Across the study: Samples representing acute and convalescent COVID-19 were sourced from the United States, Italy and Spain. The analysed material was cDNA or gDNA that came from T cells, B-cell-depleted T cells, or PBMCs.

Germline CDR1 reads SGHRS; CDR2 reads YFSETQ. V lost 3 bases, J lost 6 bases, and 8 bases stayed unmatched. This CDR3 has 14 amino acids. In the authors' methods: Amplifying reference gene primers gave estimates of nucleated cell counts. Libraries were prepared by immunoSEQ multiplex PCR; TCRdb keeps only in-frame clonotypes and omits some of them. The V and J calls and clone size were taken over from that table, and D and trimming were inferred from the DNA. The sample has under 150,000 clones, roughly four fifths seen once. This clone was seen just once. Sequencing used peripheral blood. J is TRBJ1-1 and V is TRBV5-1; 7 nucleotides agree with TRBD1. The origin of this receptor is a woman in her 50s with active or convalescent COVID-19. CDR3 nucleotides: TGCGCCAGCAGCTACTCGGACAGGTTCGCTGAAGCTTTCTTT. Protein sequence: CASSYSDRFAEAFF. The entire variable domain, with the rest obtained from reference TRBV5-1 and TRBJ1-1, is as follows: KAGVTQTPRYLIKTRGQQVTLSCSPISGHRSVSWYQQTPGQGLQFLFEYFSETQRNKGNFPGRFSGRQFSNSRSEMNVSTLELGDSALYLCASSYSDRFAEAFFGQGTRLTVV.